The rows below give T cell receptor beta chains drawn from one sample of a study of regulatory T cells in long-lasting Graves disease. From the multiplex PCR reads, TCRdb called clonotypes with MiXCR, one entry per CDR3 protein. Here the sample spans some 450,000 distinct CDR3 sequences, 23% being singletons. Sample: peripheral blood mononuclear cells (PBMCs), taken when the disease was refractory, from a patient treated with antithyroid drugs. All receptors come from a female donor with Graves disease. Both conserved end residues are part of each CDR3. D genes are given only for firm matches. Rows may omit the clone size; those that give it use once, few, many or a size class.

j_call clone_size v_call d_call cdr3_nt cdr3_aa
TRBJ1-1 few TRBV20-1 . TGCAGTGCTACCTGGGGGGCTTACACTGAAGCTTTCTTT CSATWGAYTEAFF
TRBJ2-3 . TRBV18 TRBD2 TGTGCCAGCTCACCAGCCCGGACTAGCGGGAGTCTGGATACGCAGTATTTT CASSPARTSGSLDTQYF
TRBJ2-3 many TRBV20-1 . TGCAGTGCTAGAGACAGGGGGGCGACGTACCCGCAGTATTTT CSARDRGATYPQYF
TRBJ2-5 many TRBV12-3/TRBV12-4 . TGTGCCAGCAGTTCCGTTCAACAGACCCAGTACTTC CASSSVQQTQYF
TRBJ1-2 many TRBV20-1 . TGCAGTGCTAGAGTTACCGGTGTCTATGGCTACACCTTC CSARVTGVYGYTF
TRBJ2-5 few TRBV19 . TGTGCCAGTAGTATGACGACAGTGCAAGAGACCCAGTACTTC CASSMTTVQETQYF
TRBJ1-5 many TRBV28 . TGTGCCAGCAGTTTAACGGAGAATAGCAATCAGCCCCAGCATTTT CASSLTENSNQPQHF
TRBJ2-5 . TRBV7-9 . TGTGCCAGCAGCTCCGGACGGACCCCCGGGGAGACCCAGTACTTC CASSSGRTPGETQYF
TRBJ2-5 many TRBV6-5 . TGTGCCAGCAGTTCCAAGGGGCAGGGAGGCCCGACCCAGTACTTC CASSSKGQGGPTQYF
TRBJ1-2 many TRBV28 . TGTGCCAGCAGCGTCGGGGCTAAGGGCTACACCTTC CASSVGAKGYTF
TRBJ2-1 . TRBV27 TRBD2 TGTGCCAGCAGTTTAGTCGCTGGCGGGACTATACCTAGCTCCTACAATGAGCAGTTCTTC CASSLVAGGTIPSSYNEQFF